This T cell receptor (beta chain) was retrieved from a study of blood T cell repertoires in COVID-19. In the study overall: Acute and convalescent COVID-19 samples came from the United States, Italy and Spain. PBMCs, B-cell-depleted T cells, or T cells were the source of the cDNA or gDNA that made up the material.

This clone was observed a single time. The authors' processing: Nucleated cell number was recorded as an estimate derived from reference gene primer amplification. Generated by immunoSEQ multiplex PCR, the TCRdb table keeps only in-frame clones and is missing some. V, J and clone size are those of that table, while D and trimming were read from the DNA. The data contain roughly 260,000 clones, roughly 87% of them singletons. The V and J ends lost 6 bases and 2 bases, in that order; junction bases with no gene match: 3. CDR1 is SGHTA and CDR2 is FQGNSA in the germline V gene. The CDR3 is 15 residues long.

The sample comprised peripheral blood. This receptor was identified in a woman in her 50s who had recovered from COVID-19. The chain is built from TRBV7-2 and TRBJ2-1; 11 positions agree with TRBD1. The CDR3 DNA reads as TGTGCCAGCAGTCGGGACAGGGGGGCCTACAATGAGCAGTTCTTC. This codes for CASSRDRGAYNEQFF.